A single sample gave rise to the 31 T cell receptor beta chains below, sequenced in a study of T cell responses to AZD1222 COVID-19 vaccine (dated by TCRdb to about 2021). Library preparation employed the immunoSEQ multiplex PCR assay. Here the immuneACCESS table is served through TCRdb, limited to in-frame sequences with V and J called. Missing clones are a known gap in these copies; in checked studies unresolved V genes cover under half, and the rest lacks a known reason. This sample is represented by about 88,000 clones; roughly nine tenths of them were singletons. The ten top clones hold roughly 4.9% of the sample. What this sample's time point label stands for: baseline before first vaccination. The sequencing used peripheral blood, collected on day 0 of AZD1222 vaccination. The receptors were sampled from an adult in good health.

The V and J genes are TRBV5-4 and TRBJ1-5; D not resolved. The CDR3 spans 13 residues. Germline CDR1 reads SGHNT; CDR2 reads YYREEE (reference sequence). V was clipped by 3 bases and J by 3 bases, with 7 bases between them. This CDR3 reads CASSYDTNQPQHF. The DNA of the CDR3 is TGTGCCAGCAGCTATGACACCAATCAGCCCCAGCATTTT.

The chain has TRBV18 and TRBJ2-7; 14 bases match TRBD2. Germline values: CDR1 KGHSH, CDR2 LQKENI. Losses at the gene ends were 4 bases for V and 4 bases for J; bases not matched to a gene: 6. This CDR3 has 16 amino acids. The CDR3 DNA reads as TGTGCCAGCTCACTACTGAGACTAGCGGGAGGGTACGAGCAGTACTTC. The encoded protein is CASSLLRLAGGYEQYF.

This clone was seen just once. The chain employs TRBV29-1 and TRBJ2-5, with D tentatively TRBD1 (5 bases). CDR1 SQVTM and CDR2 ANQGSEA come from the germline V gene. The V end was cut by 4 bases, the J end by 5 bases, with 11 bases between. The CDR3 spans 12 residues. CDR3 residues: CSVGGRVETQYF. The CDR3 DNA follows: TGCAGCGTTGGGGGCAGGGTTGAGACCCAGTACTTC.

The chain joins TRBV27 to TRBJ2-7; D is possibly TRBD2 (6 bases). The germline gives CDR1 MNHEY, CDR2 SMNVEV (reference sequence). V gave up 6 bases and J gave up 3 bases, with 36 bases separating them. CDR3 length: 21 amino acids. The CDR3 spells CASSLIRYSSSRLGYFYEQYF. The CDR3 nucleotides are TGTGCCAGCAGCCTAATAAGGTACAGCAGCTCCCGACTAGGTTACTTCTACGAGCAGTACTTC.

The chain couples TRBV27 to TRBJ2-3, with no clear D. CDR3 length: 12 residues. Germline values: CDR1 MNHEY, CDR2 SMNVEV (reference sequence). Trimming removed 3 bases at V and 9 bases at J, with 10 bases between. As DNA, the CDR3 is TGTGCCAGCAGTTTGAATAGCCCAACGCAGTATTTT. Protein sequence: CASSLNSPTQYF.

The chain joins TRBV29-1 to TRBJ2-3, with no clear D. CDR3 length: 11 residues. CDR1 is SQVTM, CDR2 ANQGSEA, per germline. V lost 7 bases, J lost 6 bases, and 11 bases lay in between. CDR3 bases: TGCAGCGCTTACCGGACGGATACGCAGTATTTT. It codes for CSAYRTDTQYF.

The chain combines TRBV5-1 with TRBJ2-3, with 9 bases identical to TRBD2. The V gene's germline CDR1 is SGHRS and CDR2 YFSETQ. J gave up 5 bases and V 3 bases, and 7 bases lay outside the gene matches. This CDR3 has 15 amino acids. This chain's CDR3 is CASSSIAGAVDTQYF. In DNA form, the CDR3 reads TGCGCCAGCAGCTCGATAGCGGGAGCAGTAGATACGCAGTATTTT.

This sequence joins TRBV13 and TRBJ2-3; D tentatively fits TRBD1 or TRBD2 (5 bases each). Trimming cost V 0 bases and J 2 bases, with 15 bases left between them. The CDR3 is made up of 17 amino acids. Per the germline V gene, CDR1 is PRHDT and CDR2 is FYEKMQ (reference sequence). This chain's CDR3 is CASSLGLSRGLTDTQYF. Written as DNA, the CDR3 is TGTGCCAGCAGCTTAGGGTTGAGTCGGGGCCTCACAGATACGCAGTATTTT.

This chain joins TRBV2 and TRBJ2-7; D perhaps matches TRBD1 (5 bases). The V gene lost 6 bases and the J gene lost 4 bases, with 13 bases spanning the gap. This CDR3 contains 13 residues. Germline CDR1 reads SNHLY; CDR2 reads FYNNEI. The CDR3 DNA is TGTGCCAGCAGGGTCAGGGTAAGGTACGAGCAGTACTTC. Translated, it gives CASRVRVRYEQYF.

The CDR3 DNA follows: TGTGCCAGCAGCGCGGACTGGTACTCTGGAAACACCATATATTTT. It specifies CASSADWYSGNTIYF. The chain couples TRBV9 to TRBJ1-3; D is undetermined. The CDR3 is 15 residues long. The V end lost 3 bases, the J end lost 0 bases, and 10 bases lay between the germline ends. Germline CDR1 is SGDLS and CDR2 is YYNGEE.

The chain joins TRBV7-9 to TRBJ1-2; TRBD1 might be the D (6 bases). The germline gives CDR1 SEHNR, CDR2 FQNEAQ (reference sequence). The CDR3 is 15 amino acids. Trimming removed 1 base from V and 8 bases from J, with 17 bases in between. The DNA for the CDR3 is TGTGCCAGCAGCTTAGTTGCAGCCTGGGGGGGCGGCTACACCTTC. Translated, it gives CASSLVAAWGGGYTF.

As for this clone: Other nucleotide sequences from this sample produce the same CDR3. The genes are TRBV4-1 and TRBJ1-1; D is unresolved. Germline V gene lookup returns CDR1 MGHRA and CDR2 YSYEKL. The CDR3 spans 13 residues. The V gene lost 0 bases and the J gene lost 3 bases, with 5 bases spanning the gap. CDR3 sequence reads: CASSQDRDTEAFF. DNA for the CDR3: TGCGCCAGCAGCCAAGATAGAGACACTGAAGCTTTCTTT.

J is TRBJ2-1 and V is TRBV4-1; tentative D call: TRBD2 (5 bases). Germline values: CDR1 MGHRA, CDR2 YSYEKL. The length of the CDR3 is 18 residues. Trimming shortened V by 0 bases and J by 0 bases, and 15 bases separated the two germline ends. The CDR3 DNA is TGCGCCAGCAGCCAAGATCGACTATTAGCGAGCTCCTACAATGAGCAGTTCTTC. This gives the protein CASSQDRLLASSYNEQFF.

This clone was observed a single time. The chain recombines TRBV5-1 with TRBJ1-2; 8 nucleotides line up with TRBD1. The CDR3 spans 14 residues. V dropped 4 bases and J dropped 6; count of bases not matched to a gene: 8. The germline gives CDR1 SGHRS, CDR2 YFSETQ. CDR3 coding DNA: TGCGCCAGCAGCAATCGCGACAGGGGAGATGGCTACACCTTC. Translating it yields CASSNRDRGDGYTF.

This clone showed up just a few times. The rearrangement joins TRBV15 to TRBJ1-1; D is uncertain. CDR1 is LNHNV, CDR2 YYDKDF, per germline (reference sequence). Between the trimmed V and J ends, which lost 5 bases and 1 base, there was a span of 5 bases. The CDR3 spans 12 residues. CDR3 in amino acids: CATSRSNTEAFF. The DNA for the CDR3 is TGTGCCACCAGCCGTTCGAACACTGAAGCTTTCTTT.

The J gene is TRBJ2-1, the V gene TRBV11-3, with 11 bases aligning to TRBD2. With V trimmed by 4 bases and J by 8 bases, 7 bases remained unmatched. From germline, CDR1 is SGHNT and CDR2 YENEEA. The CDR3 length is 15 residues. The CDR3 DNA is TGTGCCAGCAGCTCCCGACTAGCGGGACACGATGAGCAGTTCTTC. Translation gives CASSSRLAGHDEQFF.

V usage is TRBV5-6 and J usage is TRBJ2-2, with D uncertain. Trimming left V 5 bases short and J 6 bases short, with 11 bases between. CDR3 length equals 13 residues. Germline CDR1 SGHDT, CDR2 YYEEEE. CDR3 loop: CASSSRGAGELFF. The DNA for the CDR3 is TGTGCCAGCAGTTCCCGTGGAGCCGGGGAGCTGTTTTTT.

The CDR3 DNA is TGTGCCAGCAGTTTATGGGGTACAGGTCCCAGCTCTGGAAACACCATATATTTT. This sequence encodes CASSLWGTGPSSGNTIYF. The chain carries TRBV28 and TRBJ1-3, with D possibly matching TRBD1 (5 bases). The germline V and J ends were trimmed by 0 bases and 0 bases, with 15 bases remaining between them. The CDR3 is 18 residues long. CDR1 and CDR2 from the germline V gene are MDHEN and SYDVKM. Based on the CDR3 plus reference TRBV28 and TRBJ1-3, the full variable domain is DVKVTQSSRYLVKRTGEKVFLECVQDMDHENMFWYRQDPGLGLRLIYFSYDVKMKEKGDIPEGYSVSREKKERFSLILESASTNQTSMYLCASSLWGTGPSSGNTIYFGEGSWLTVV.

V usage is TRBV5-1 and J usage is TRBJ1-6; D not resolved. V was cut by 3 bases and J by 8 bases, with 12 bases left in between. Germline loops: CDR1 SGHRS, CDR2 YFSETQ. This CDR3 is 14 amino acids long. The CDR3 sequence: CASSWRRTDSPLHF. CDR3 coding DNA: TGCGCCAGCAGCTGGCGCAGGACTGATTCACCCCTCCACTTT. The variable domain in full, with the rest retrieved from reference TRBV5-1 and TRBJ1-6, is KAGVTQTPRYLIKTRGQQVTLSCSPISGHRSVSWYQQTPGQGLQFLFEYFSETQRNKGNFPGRFSGRQFSNSRSEMNVSTLELGDSALYLCASSWRRTDSPLHFGNGTRLTVT.

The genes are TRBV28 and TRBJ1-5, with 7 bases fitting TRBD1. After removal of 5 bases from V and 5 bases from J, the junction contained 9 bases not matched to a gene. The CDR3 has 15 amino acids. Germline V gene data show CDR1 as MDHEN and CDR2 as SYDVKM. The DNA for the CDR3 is TGTGCCAGCAGTCCTAGGGGGCAGTTGCATCAGCCCCAGCATTTT. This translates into CASSPRGQLHQPQHF.

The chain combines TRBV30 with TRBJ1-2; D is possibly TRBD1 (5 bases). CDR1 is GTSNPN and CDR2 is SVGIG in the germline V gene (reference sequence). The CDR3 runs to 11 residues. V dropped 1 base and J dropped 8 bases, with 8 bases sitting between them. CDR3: CAWSAGRGYTF. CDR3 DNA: TGTGCCTGGAGTGCGGGACGCGGCTACACCTTC. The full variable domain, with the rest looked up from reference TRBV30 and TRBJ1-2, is SQTIHQWPATLVQPVGSPLSLECTVEGTSNPNLYWYRQAAGRGLQLLFYSVGIGQISSEVPQNLSASRPQDRQFILSSKKLLLSDSGFYLCAWSAGRGYTFGSGTRLTVV.

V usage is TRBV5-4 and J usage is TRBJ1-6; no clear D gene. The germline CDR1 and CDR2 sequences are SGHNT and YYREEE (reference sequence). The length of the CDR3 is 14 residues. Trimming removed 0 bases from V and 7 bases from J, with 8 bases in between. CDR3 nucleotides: TGTGCCAGCAGCTTGGCCGTGAGGAATTCACCCCTCCACTTT. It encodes CASSLAVRNSPLHF.

DNA of the CDR3: TGTGCCAGTAGTCCGGACAGGGGGAGCTCACCCCTCCACTTT. This codes for CASSPDRGSSPLHF. The J gene is TRBJ1-6, the V gene TRBV19; 10 bases map to TRBD1. There are 14 residues in the CDR3. The junction had 5 bases not matched to a gene; V was cut back by 5 bases and J by 10 bases. Germline CDR1 is LNHDA and CDR2 is SQIVND (reference sequence).

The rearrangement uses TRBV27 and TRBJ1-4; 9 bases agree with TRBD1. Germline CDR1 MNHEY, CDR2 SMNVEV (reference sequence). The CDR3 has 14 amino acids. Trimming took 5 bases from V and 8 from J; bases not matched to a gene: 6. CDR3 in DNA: TGTGCCAGCAGTCTGGGACAGGGAACGGAAAAACTGTTTTTT. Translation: CASSLGQGTEKLFF.

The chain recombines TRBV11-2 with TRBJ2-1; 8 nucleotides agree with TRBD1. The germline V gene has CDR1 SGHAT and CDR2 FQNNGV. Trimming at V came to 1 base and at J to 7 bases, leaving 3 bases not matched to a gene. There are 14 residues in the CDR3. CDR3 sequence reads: CASSLGWTGNEQFF. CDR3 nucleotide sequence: TGTGCCAGCAGCTTAGGTTGGACAGGGAATGAGCAGTTCTTC. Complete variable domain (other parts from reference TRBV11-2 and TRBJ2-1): EAGVAQSPRYKIIEKRQSVAFWCNPISGHATLYWYQQILGQGPKLLIQFQNNGVVDDSQLPKDRFSAERLKGVDSTLKIQPAKLEDSAVYLCASSLGWTGNEQFFGPGTRLTVL.

CDR3 loop: CASSFGEREQFF. The CDR3 coding sequence is TGTGCCAGCAGTTTCGGGGAAAGGGAGCAGTTCTTC. This sequence joins TRBV27 and TRBJ2-1, with a possible D match to TRBD2 (5 bases). V lost 3 bases to trimming and J lost 10 bases, with 10 bases between them. Germline CDR1 and CDR2: MNHEY and SMNVEV (reference sequence). This CDR3 region has 12 residues.

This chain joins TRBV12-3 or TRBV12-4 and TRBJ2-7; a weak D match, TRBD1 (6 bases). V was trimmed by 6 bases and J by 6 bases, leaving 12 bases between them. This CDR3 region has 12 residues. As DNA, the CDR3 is TGTGCCAGCAGCCAATCAGGGGTCGAGCAGTACTTC. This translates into CASSQSGVEQYF.

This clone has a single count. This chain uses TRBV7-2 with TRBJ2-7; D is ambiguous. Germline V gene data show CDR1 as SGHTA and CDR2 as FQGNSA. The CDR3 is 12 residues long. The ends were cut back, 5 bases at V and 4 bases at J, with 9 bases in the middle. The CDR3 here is CASSGSQYEQYF. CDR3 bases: TGTGCCAGCAGCGGATCTCAATACGAGCAGTACTTC.

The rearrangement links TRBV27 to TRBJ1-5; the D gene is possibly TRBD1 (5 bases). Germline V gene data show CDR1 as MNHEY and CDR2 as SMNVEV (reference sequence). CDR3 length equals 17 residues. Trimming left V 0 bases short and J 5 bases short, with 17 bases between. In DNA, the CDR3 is TGTGCCAGCAGTTTATCCGGGACCGCGGGGGGAGATCAGCCCCAGCATTTT. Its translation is CASSLSGTAGGDQPQHF.

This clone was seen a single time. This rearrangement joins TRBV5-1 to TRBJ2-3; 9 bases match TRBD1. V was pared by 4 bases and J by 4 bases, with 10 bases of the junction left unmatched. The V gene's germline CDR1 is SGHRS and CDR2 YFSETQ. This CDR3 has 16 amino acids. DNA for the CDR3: TGCGCCAGCAGCGCCGGATTGGACAGGGGTGCAGATACGCAGTATTTT. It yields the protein CASSAGLDRGADTQYF.

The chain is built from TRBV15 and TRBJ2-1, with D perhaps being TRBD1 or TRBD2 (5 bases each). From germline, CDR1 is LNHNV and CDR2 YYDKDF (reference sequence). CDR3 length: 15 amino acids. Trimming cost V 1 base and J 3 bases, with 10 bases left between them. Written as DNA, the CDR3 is TGTGCCACCAGCAGAGGGGGGATGGGCTACAATGAGCAGTTCTTC. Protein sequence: CATSRGGMGYNEQFF.